This TCR beta chain is drawn from a study of Ad26.COV2.S vaccination and SARS-CoV-2 variants. The V gene lost 4 bases and the J gene lost 7 bases, with 23 bases spanning the gap. Per germline, CDR1 SGDLS and CDR2 YYNGEE. The CDR3 is made up of 17 amino acids. Clones were read by immunoSEQ multiplex PCR, and TCRdb kept only the in-frame ones, dropping some. This table holds fewer than 600,000 clones, roughly nine tenths found once. Study-level points and caveats: Placebo recipients showed lower spike-specific TCR breadth than vaccinees.

A remark on this clone: Its specificity is unknown.

The treatment denotes: 15 to 20 received Ad26.COV2.S at low or high dose, single or two shots; about 5 received placebo; per-sample allocation not given. Sampling was done on day 63 after the first vaccine or placebo injection. An adult of 18-55 years in Boston served as donor. This sample comprised peripheral blood, obtained in a trial of Ad26.COV2.S vaccine versus placebo. The chain combines TRBV9 with TRBJ1-4, with D maybe TRBD1 (6 bases). This TCR derives from a person aged 18-60 years who received the Ad26.COV2.S COVID-19 vaccine or a placebo. The CDR3 region is CASSPSIPIGGVEKLFF. In DNA form, the CDR3 reads TGTGCCAGCAGCCCCTCCATCCCGATAGGGGGAGTTGAAAAACTGTTTTTT.